What follows are 4 T cell receptor beta chains derived from one specimen sequenced in a study of blood T cells in healthy people across ages. Sample-barcoded 5' priming and a J-beta primer mix drove a second PCR of 7 to 11 cycles. TCRdb re-called the 5' RACE reads with MiXCR, one entry per CDR3 protein. The profile shows about 1,500,000 distinct CDR3 sequences, 28% of them singletons. Sequenced input: blood. The receptors derive from a woman aged 25-40 years in good health.

V usage is TRBV28 and J usage is TRBJ1-1, with D unclear. The CDR3 runs to 15 residues. The germline gives CDR1 MDHEN, CDR2 SYDVKM. V gave up 2 bases and J gave up 6 bases, with 16 bases separating them. CDR3: CASSLLQSLNAEAFF. The CDR3 bases are TGTGCCAGCAGTTTACTACAGAGCCTTAACGCTGAAGCTTTCTTT.

The chain joins TRBV10-3 to TRBJ1-2, with no clear D. The CDR3 extends over 16 amino acids. V was clipped by 3 bases and J by 8 bases, with 22 bases between them. Germline V gene lookup returns CDR1 ENHRY and CDR2 SYGVKD. CDR3 bases: TGTGCCATCAGTGATAGCAGACTAGAGAACTATAAGGGCTACACCTTC. Translation: CAISDSRLENYKGYTF.

The chain links TRBV12-5 to TRBJ1-5; D possibly corresponds to TRBD1 (6 bases). This CDR3 contains 14 residues. The germline V and J ends were trimmed by 6 bases and 3 bases, with 12 bases remaining between them. Per the germline V gene, CDR1 is LGHNT and CDR2 is FRNRAP. The CDR3 spells CASGIQGLNQPQHF. In nucleotides, the CDR3 is TGTGCTAGTGGGATACAGGGACTCAATCAGCCCCAGCATTTT.

This clonotype has ten or more counts. This chain uses TRBV29-1 with TRBJ2-7; 7 bases map to TRBD1. V was clipped by 2 bases and J by 1 base; unmatched bases: 14. The CDR3 length is 17 residues. Germline V gives CDR1 SQVTM, CDR2 ANQGSEA. CDR3 in amino acids: CSVEKNPGAGGSYEQYF. As DNA, the CDR3 is TGCAGCGTTGAAAAAAATCCTGGGGCAGGGGGTTCCTACGAGCAGTACTTC.